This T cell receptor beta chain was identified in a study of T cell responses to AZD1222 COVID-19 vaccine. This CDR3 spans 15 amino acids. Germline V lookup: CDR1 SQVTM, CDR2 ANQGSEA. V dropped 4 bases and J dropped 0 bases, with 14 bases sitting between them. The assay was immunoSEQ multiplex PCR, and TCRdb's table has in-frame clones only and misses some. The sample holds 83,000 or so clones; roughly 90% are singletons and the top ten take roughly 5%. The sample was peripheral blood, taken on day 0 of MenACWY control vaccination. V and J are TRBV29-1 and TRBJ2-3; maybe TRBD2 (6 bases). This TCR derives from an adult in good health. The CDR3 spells CSVGAVSGSTDTQYF. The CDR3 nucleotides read TGCAGCGTTGGAGCCGTGAGCGGGAGCACAGATACGCAGTATTTT.